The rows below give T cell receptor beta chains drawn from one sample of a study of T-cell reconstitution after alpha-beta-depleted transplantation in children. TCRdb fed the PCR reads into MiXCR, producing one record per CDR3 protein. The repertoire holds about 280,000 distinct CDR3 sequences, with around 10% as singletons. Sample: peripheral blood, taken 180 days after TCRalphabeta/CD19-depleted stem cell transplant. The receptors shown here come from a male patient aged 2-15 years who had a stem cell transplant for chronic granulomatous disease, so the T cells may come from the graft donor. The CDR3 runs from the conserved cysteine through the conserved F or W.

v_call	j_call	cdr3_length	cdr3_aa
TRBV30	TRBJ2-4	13	CAWSVAAKNIQYF
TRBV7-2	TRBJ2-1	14	CASSLDIRTNEQFF
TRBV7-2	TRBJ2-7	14	CASSFLPNPYEQYF
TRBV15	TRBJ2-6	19	CATSEIYAVIQSGANVLTF
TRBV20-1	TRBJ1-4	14	CSARSVYTNEKLFF
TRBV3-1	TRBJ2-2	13	CASSSGRVGELFF
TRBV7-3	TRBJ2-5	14	CASSLISVQETQYF
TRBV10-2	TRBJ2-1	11	CASIGWSEQFF
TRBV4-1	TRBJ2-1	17	CASSQAWTGGAYNEQFF
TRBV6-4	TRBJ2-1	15	CASSGDLAPYNEQFF
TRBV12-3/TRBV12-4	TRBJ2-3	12	CASTTSEDTQYF
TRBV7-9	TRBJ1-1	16	CASSSFGRNMNTEAFF
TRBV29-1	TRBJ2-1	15	CSAPEGTSGYNEQFF
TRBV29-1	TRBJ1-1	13	CSVQDRGLVEAFF
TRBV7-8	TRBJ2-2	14	CASSRDRYTGELFF
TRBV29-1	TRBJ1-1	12	CSVGHGGTEAFF
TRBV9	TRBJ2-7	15	CASSLGGKMIYEQYF
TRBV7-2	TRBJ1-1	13	CASSSDRGLRAFF
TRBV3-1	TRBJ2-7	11	CASSQVGEQYF
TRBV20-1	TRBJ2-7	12	CSATAGTYEQYF
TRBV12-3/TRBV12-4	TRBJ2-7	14	CASSRSSGYYEQYF
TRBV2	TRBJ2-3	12	CASSPEGDTQYF
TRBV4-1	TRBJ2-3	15	CASSQVGAGPDTQYF
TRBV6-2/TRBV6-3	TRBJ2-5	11	CASSYPETQYF
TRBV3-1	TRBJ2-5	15	CASSQRGPLPETQYF
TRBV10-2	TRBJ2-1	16	CASSASLAGSYHEQFF